These 10 T cell receptor beta chains came from one sample sequenced in a study of T cell responses to AZD1222 COVID-19 vaccine. TCRdb's copy holds only in-frame clones and misses some; the assay was immunoSEQ multiplex PCR. The data contain 140,000 to 150,000 clones, 80% to 95% of them seen just once; the ten biggest clones take up under 4.5%. Material: peripheral blood, obtained on day 0 of AZD1222 vaccination. The receptors were gathered from an adult in good health.

V gene TRBV2 combines with J gene TRBJ2-5; 13 nucleotides match TRBD2. The CDR3 consists of 18 residues. Germline-derived CDR1 and CDR2 are SNHLY and FYNNEI. V was clipped by 6 bases and J by 4 bases; unmatched bases: 14. For the CDR3, the DNA is TGTGCCAGCAGGAGGGGACTAGCGGGGCAATTAGGGAGAGAGACCCAGTACTTC. It encodes CASRRGLAGQLGRETQYF.

The chain combines TRBV7-2 with TRBJ1-2, with D perhaps TRBD1 (6 bases). Germline V gives CDR1 SGHTA, CDR2 FQGNSA. V lost 3 bases and J lost 0, with 11 bases in between. The CDR3 is 15 amino acids. Written as DNA, the CDR3 is TGTGCCAGCAGCTTCCAGGGGATAGCTAACTATGGCTACACCTTC. This sequence encodes CASSFQGIANYGYTF. The full variable domain, rest sourced from reference TRBV7-2 and TRBJ1-2, is GAGVSQSPSNKVTEKGKDVELRCDPISGHTALYWYRQSLGQGLEFLIYFQGNSAPDKSGLPSDRFSAERTGGSVSTLTIQRTQQEDSAVYLCASSFQGIANYGYTFGSGTRLTVV.

V and J are TRBV4-1 and TRBJ1-4; TRBD1 is a possible D gene (5 bases). CDR1 and CDR2 from the germline V gene are MGHRA and YSYEKL. Trimming pared 3 bases from V and 7 bases from J, leaving 18 bases between. The CDR3 spans 16 residues. DNA for the CDR3: TGCGCCAGCAGCCACCCCGTGGGGGATAGGATTGAAAAACTGTTTTTT. It yields the protein CASSHPVGDRIEKLFF.

This chain joins TRBV9 and TRBJ2-7; D gene uncertain. With 1 base removed from V and 2 bases from J, the gap between germline ends came to 10 bases. CDR3 length: 14 amino acids. Germline V gene lookup returns CDR1 SGDLS and CDR2 YYNGEE. The CDR3 DNA follows: TGTGCCAGCAGCGTAAGGACCCCGACCTACGAGCAGTACTTC. The encoded protein is CASSVRTPTYEQYF.

The table lists this clone with a few counts. This chain connects TRBV18 to TRBJ2-7; no clear D gene. The germline CDR1 and CDR2 sequences are KGHSH and LQKENI. This CDR3 has 13 residues. The ends were cut back, 2 bases at V and 0 bases at J, with 5 bases in the middle. CDR3 sequence (DNA): TGTGCCAGCTCACCAGTGTTCTCCTACGAGCAGTACTTC. Protein sequence: CASSPVFSYEQYF.

The gene calls are TRBV5-6 and TRBJ2-7; possible D gene TRBD1, 5 bases. The CDR3 length is 13 residues. Trimming removed 2 bases at V and 1 base at J, with 7 bases between. Germline V gives CDR1 SGHDT, CDR2 YYEEEE. The CDR3: CASSFRVSYEQYF. The CDR3 DNA reads TGTGCCAGCAGCTTCAGGGTTTCCTACGAGCAGTACTTC.

CDR3 loop: CASSLVGKDTQYF. In DNA, the CDR3 is TGTGCCAGCAGCCTCGTAGGTAAAGATACGCAGTATTTT. J is TRBJ2-3 and V is TRBV2; no clear D gene. The CDR3 runs to 13 residues. V shed 6 bases and J shed 5 bases, with 12 bases lying between them. Germline V gene data show CDR1 as SNHLY and CDR2 as FYNNEI.

The chain joins TRBV15 to TRBJ1-2, with 9 bases aligning to TRBD1. CDR3 length equals 15 residues. V lost 0 bases to trimming and J lost 4 bases; unmatched junction nucleotides: 3. Germline loops: CDR1 LNHNV, CDR2 YYDKDF (reference sequence). Written as DNA, the CDR3 is TGTGCCACCAGCAGAGAGGACAGGGGATTCTATGGCTACACCTTC. This encodes CATSREDRGFYGYTF.

This clone was detected once. This chain links TRBV7-2 with TRBJ2-7; TRBD2 matches 7 bases. The germline V gene encodes CDR1 SGHTA and CDR2 FQGNSA. The V gene end was trimmed by 1 base and the J gene end by 6 bases; junction bases not matched to a gene: 3. This CDR3 has 13 amino acids. The CDR3 sequence is CASSLGAGVEQYF. The CDR3 bases are TGTGCCAGCAGCTTAGGGGCGGGAGTCGAGCAGTACTTC.

The V and J genes are TRBV19 and TRBJ2-2; TRBD1 might be the D (5 bases). This CDR3 is 13 amino acids long. The ends were cut back, 4 bases at V and 4 bases at J, with 7 bases in the middle. The germline CDR1 and CDR2 sequences are LNHDA and SQIVND (reference sequence). CDR3 protein: CASSSQGTGELFF. For the CDR3, the DNA is TGTGCCAGTAGTAGTCAGGGCACCGGGGAGCTGTTTTTT.